This T cell receptor beta chain was recovered during a study of T cell responses to AZD1222 COVID-19 vaccine (dated by TCRdb to about 2021). Regarding the complete study: Because spike-specific TCR depth and breadth did not differ between the two schedules, AZD1222 recipients who got a second dose at roughly 4 weeks were pooled with those who got a second dose at roughly 12 weeks. A total of around 240 trial participants underwent TCR sequencing, of whom about 210 had received two doses of AZD1222 and roughly 26 had received two doses of the MenACWY control vaccine. Trial participants were enrolled into age subgroups of 18-55, 56-69 and 70-plus years, which contained 148, 28 and 57 TCR-sequenced participants, respectively. Summary of the overall study and its limitations: After two AZD1222 doses, spike-specific TCR breadth and depth were significantly higher than at day 0 and than in MenACWY recipients. In the small 56-69-year group, the increase in depth fell short of significance, most likely because of low power. Epitopes outside the regions mutated in the B.1.351 and B.1.1.7 variants were reportedly recognized by nearly half of the unique spike-specific TCRs. Conclusions about previously exposed vaccinees were limited because only five to seven AZD1222 recipients were SARS-CoV-2 seropositive at baseline. Because no day 14 peak-response samples were available, the repertoires could be characterized only after the peak T cell response. Participants were mostly white British, with more females than males. The authors suggested clonal diversity may have been underestimated. CD4 TCRs associated with the vaccine covered the entire spike protein, and the dominant responses were in regions 160-218 and 743-854.

The CDR3 regions of human TCRbeta chains were subjected to immunosequencing. As for how the authors treated the data: TCRs in the repertoires were matched against a reference library of SARS-CoV-2-specific TCRs that had been generated with the MIRA antigen-specificity platform. Breadth was defined as the fraction of unique TCRs that were SARS-CoV-2-associated. Depth was defined as the fraction of total T cells that were SARS-CoV-2-associated. Using the MIRA data, every spike-specific TCR was mapped to the spike region that the TCR reacted to and assigned to either a CD4 or a CD8 class. Log10-transformed breadth and depth values were compared by one-way ANOVA with Sidak's multiple comparisons tests. Entries here come from immuneACCESS through TCRdb and include only in-frame sequences with V and J called. Some clones fail to appear in such tables; in the studies checked, an unresolved V gene covers under half of the shortfall, and the cause of the remainder is unknown. Clone size and the V and J calls come from that table; the DNA yielded D and trimming. This sample gives 100,000 to 150,000 clones in total; under 90% of them show up just once. The top ten clones comprise approximately 20% of the sample.

This clone was seen once. Its antigen has not been determined. Per-nucleotide qualities are absent, and no much larger clonotype sits a single base away. Taken with the paper, the label for time point translates to: baseline before first vaccination. Samples from vaccinated people were obtained from the UK trials COV001 and COV002, which included a single-blind randomized controlled phase 2/3 trial of AZD1222 (ChAdOx1 nCoV-19) in healthy adults. Trial participant PBMC samples were collected at day 0 and day 28 after the second dose for TCRbeta chain sequencing. The sequencing used peripheral blood, collected on day 0 of AZD1222 vaccination. The receptor comes from an adult in good health.

The base sequence is TGCGCCAGCAGACTAGCGGGGGACCCTTACAATGAGCAGTTCTTC. This yields the protein CASRLAGDPYNEQFF. The V and J genes are TRBV5-1 and TRBJ2-1, and 11 junction bases match TRBD2. Unmatched junction bases come to 5, with V trimmed by 5 bases and J by 4 bases. The germline V gene gives CDR1 as SGHRS and CDR2 as YFSETQ. From cysteine to phenylalanine, the CDR3 is 15 amino acids long. The read is trimmed to its CDR3 DNA, 45 bases read in frame from base 1.